Listed here is a single TCR beta chain. No antigen is known for it. The table came from immunoSEQ multiplex PCR; TCRdb's copy has only in-frame clones and leaves some out. Counted here are roughly 20,000 clones, 75% to 90% occurring once; the ten biggest clones make up less than 15%. These data belong to a study of PD-1 blockade in classical Hodgkin lymphoma. Overall study results and limits: Only CD4+ TCR diversity, not CD8+, had risen significantly by C4D1. The drivers behind the repertoire differences, possibly disease activity or prior therapy, remain undefined. Similar baseline diversity was found in complete responders and newly diagnosed patients. Reports described newly diagnosed patients as having lower baseline TCR diversity than healthy donors.

This CDR3 region has 15 residues. Germline V gene sequence: CDR1 LGHNA, CDR2 YNFKEQ. Trimming took off 0 bases at V and 5 bases at J, with 11 bases between the two ends. The time point was: cycle 4 day 1 (C4D1), after less than 7 weeks of nivolumab. After autologous stem cell transplantation all patients relapsed, and prior brentuximab vedotin exposure differed between cohorts. V usage is TRBV4-2 and J usage is TRBJ2-1, with a tentative D call TRBD1 (5 bases). Sequencing used peripheral blood mononuclear cells (PBMCs), obtained before the fourth cycle of nivolumab. This TCR came from a human donor with classical Hodgkin lymphoma. The CDR3 loop reads CASSQDGNRNNEQFF. The CDR3 region has the DNA TGTGCCAGCAGCCAAGATGGGAACAGGAACAATGAGCAGTTCTTC.